This TCR beta chain was profiled in a study of shared clonotypes between healthy human individuals. Study-wide background: Per donor, CD8 memory used one plate, CD8 naive used two, CD4 memory used three and CD4 naive used three. The study's findings and limits: Only blood was sampled; tissue repertoires likely differ. What naive subsets generally showed was a larger estimated richness than memory subsets showed.

With regard to this clone: Its antigen is still unknown. Additional DNA sequences in this sample encode the identical CDR3.

Trimming removed 0 bases at V and 0 bases at J, with 6 bases between. This CDR3 comprises 15 residues. Germline-derived CDR1 and CDR2 are SGHNT and YYREEE (reference sequence). Clones were read by immunoSEQ multiplex PCR, and TCRdb kept only the in-frame ones, dropping some. The table includes around 1.6 million clones, 95% to 99% detected once. Sample: naive CD4+ T cells sorted from blood. Subset: CD45RA+ positively selected. The chain has TRBV5-4 and TRBJ2-2, with D unresolved. The origin of this receptor is a man aged 30 to 45 in good health. The CDR3 bases are TGTGCCAGCAGCTTGGTAGGCTCGAACACCGGGGAGCTGTTTTTT. Residues: CASSLVGSNTGELFF.